Listed below are T cell receptor beta chains from one sample, sequenced in a study of T cells in Graves' hyperthyroidism and ophthalmopathy. Via MiXCR, TCRdb re-called the multiplex PCR reads, giving one row per CDR3 protein. The repertoire holds 730,000 or so distinct CDR3 sequences, with around 20% as singletons. Sequencing used blood. The receptor set was obtained from a woman between 45 and 65 years old with Graves' hyperthyroidism that later progressed to Graves' ophthalmopathy. CDR3s include the opening cysteine and the closing phenylalanine or tryptophan. Each record gives: V gene, D gene, CDR3 protein. The D gene is left open where the match is weak.

TRBV3-1 | . | CASSQGYSGANVLTF
TRBV5-1 | TRBD1 | CASSLRQGNSGNTIYF
TRBV7-6 | . | CASSFPEARSYNEQFF
TRBV9 | . | CASSGEDGAPEESPLHF
TRBV20-1 | . | CSAAKTDSNYGYTF
TRBV20-1 | . | CSANGGSQPQHF
TRBV7-9 | . | CASSLAGAVDTQYF
TRBV29-1 | . | CSVTEGGSNQPQHF
TRBV6-1 | . | CASRRVGMNSPLHF
TRBV9 | . | CASSVEWGGGETQYF
TRBV5-8 | . | CASSLENRENTEAFF
TRBV3-1 | TRBD2 | CASRLQAGVSPYNEQFF
TRBV20-1 | . | CSAREYSNSPLHF
TRBV20-1 | TRBD2 | CSARENQAGRQFF
TRBV2 | TRBD1 | CASSSGTGTTGELFF
TRBV7-8 | . | CASSSEEVQGTDSNQPQHF
TRBV7-8 | . | CASSLPQGLGTQYF
TRBV20-1 | TRBD2 | CSAPHGERGGNEQFF
TRBV3-1 | . | CASSQADREAFF
TRBV5-4 | TRBD2 | CASSSGGGASYEQYF
TRBV2 | . | CASTNRGFYGYTF
TRBV3-1 | . | CASSQTGVYTDTQYF
TRBV6-1 | . | CASSETTEQNEKLFF
TRBV6-1 | . | CASSEMAGAPYEQYF
TRBV11-2 | . | CASSFRWTNTGELFF
TRBV20-1 | TRBD1 | CSARDRLSDRVDKNIQYF
TRBV24-1 | . | CATSTSLRETQYF
TRBV7-9 | TRBD1 | CASSQRGPYNEQFF
TRBV19 | TRBD2 | CASSALAGGLNNEQFF
TRBV6-2/TRBV6-3 | . | CASSLTGWSYEQYF
TRBV6-1 | . | CATANQPQHF
TRBV27 | TRBD2 | CASSHREAASPETQYF
TRBV4-2 | TRBD2 | CASSRTSGGPTLTNTGELFF
TRBV6-2/TRBV6-3 | . | CASSYKNQPQHF
TRBV14 | . | CASSHSTLRETQYF